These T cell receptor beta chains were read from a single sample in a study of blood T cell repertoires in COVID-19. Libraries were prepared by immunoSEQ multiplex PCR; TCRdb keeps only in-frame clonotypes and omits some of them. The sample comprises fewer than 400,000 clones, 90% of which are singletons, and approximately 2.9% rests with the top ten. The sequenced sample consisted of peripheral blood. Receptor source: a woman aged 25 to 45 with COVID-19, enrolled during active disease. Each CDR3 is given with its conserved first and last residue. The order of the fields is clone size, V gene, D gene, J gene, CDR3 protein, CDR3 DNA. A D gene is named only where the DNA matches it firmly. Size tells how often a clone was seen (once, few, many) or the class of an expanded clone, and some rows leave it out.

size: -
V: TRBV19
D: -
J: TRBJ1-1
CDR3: CASSTSRQGGRDMAFF
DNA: TGTGCCAGTAGTACCTCACGACAAGGAGGGAGAGATATGGCTTTCTTT

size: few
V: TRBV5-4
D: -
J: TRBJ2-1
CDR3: CASSLSLERYNEQFF
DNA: TGTGCCAGCAGCTTGTCACTAGAGAGGTACAATGAGCAGTTCTTC

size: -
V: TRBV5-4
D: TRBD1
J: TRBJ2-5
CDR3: CASSAPGGIQETQYF
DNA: TGTGCCAGCAGCGCCCCAGGGGGCATCCAAGAGACCCAGTACTTC

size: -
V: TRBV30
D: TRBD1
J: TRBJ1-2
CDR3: CAWRVRGAGGYTF
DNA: TGTGCCTGGAGAGTCAGGGGGGCCGGTGGCTACACCTTC

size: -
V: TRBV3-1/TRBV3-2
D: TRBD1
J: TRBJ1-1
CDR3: CASSPGQRNTEAFF
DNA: TGTGCCAGCAGCCCGGGACAGAGAAACACTGAAGCTTTCTTT

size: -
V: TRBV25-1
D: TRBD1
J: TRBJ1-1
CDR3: CASSEYKSGGGTEAFF
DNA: TGTGCCAGCAGTGAATATAAGTCAGGGGGCGGCACTGAAGCTTTCTTT

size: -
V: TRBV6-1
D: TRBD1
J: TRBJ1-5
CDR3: CASSEWGTGDQPQHF
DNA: TGTGCCAGCAGTGAATGGGGGACAGGGGATCAGCCCCAGCATTTT

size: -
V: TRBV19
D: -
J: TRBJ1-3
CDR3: CASSIMSYTGNTIYF
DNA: TGTGCCAGTAGTATTATGTCCTATACTGGAAACACCATATATTTT

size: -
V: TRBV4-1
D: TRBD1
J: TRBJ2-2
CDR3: CASSQHSGTGVDTGELFF
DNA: TGCGCCAGCAGCCAACACTCCGGGACAGGGGTAGACACCGGGGAGCTGTTTTTT

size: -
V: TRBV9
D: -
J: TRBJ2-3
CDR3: CASSVGGYTTDTQYF
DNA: TGTGCCAGCAGCGTAGGAGGCTATACCACAGATACGCAGTATTTT

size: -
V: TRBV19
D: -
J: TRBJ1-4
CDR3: CASKDRGLNEKLFF
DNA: TGTGCCAGTAAGGATCGGGGACTCAATGAAAAACTGTTTTTT

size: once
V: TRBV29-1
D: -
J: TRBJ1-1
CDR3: CSGANTEAFF
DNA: TGCAGCGGGGCCAACACTGAAGCTTTCTTT

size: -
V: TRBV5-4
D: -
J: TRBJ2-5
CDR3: CASSLYGEGVETQYF
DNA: TGTGCCAGCAGCTTGTACGGAGAAGGGGTGGAGACCCAGTACTTC

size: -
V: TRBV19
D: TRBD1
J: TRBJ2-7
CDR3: CASSPRTGASYEQYF
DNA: TGTGCCAGTAGCCCCCGGACAGGAGCCTCCTACGAGCAGTACTTC

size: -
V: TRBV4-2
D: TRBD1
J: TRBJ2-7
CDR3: CASSLAGQGLYEQYF
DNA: TGTGCCAGCAGCCTGGCGGGACAGGGGCTTTACGAGCAGTACTTC

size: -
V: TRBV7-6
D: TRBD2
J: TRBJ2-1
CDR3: CASSWGGLAGGEQFF
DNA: TGTGCCAGCAGCTGGGGTGGGCTAGCGGGAGGTGAGCAGTTCTTC

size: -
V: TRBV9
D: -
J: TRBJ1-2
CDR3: CASSVGGGDPYGYTF
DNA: TGTGCCAGCAGCGTAGGTGGAGGCGACCCCTATGGCTACACCTTC

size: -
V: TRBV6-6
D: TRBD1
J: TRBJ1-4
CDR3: CASRLDRGENEKLFF
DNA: TGTGCCAGCAGACTAGACAGGGGCGAGAATGAAAAACTGTTTTTT

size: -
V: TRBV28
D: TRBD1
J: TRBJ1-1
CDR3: CASSPFLFRTGTVGTEAFF
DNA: TGTGCCAGCAGTCCCTTCCTCTTCCGGACAGGGACCGTGGGGACTGAAGCTTTCTTT

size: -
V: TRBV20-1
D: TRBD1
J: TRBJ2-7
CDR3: CSASAPGQGNEQYF
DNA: TGCAGTGCTAGTGCTCCGGGACAGGGGAACGAGCAGTACTTC

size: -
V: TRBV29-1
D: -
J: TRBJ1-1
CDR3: CSVGTAMNTEAFF
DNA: TGCAGCGTTGGGACAGCCATGAACACTGAAGCTTTCTTT

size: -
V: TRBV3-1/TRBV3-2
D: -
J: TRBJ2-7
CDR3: CASSQGGSPYEQYF
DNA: TGTGCCAGCAGCCAAGGAGGGTCGCCCTACGAGCAGTACTTC

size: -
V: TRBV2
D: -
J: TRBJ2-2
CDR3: CASSESLTGTGELFF
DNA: TGTGCCAGCAGTGAGAGTCTTACCGGCACCGGGGAGCTGTTTTTT

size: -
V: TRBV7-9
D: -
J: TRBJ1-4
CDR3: CASSFAGSGERGEKLFF
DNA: TGTGCCAGCAGCTTCGCCGGTTCTGGTGAGAGAGGGGAAAAACTGTTTTTT

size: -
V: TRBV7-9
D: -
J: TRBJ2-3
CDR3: CASSFPRVNTDTQYF
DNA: TGTGCCAGCAGCTTCCCGAGGGTTAACACAGATACGCAGTATTTT

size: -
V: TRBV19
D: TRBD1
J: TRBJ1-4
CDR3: CASSDSDRGFGKLFF
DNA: TGTGCCAGTAGCGACTCGGACAGGGGATTTGGGAAACTGTTTTTT

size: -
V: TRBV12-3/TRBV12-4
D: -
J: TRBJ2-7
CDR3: CASSLGQRDEQYF
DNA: TGTGCCAGCAGTTTGGGGCAGCGGGACGAGCAGTACTTC

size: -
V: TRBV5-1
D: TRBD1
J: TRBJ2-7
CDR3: CASRGHGQGSSYEQYF
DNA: TGCGCCAGCAGAGGGCACGGACAGGGGAGCTCCTACGAGCAGTACTTC

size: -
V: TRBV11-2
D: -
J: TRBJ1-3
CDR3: CASSLEATGGSSGNTIYF
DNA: TGTGCCAGCAGCTTAGAGGCTACAGGCGGAAGCTCTGGAAACACCATATATTTT

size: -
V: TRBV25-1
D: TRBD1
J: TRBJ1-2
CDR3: CATHTGAYGYTF
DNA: TGTGCCACCCATACAGGGGCCTATGGCTACACCTTC

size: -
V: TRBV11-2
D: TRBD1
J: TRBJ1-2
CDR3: CASSLRDRGNGYTF
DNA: TGTGCCAGCAGCTTACGGGACAGGGGAAATGGCTACACCTTC

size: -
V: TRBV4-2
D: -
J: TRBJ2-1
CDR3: CASSQVPGRGNEQFF
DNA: TGTGCCAGCAGCCAAGTTCCCGGGAGAGGTAATGAGCAGTTCTTC

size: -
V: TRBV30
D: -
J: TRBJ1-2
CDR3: CAWSVNTNYGYTF
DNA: TGTGCCTGGAGTGTTAACACCAACTATGGCTACACCTTC

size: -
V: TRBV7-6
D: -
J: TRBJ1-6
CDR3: CASSLGQTLDSPLHF
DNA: TGTGCCAGCAGCTTAGGACAGACTTTAGATTCACCCCTCCACTTT

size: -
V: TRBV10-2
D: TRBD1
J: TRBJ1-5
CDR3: CASRAGTGGNQPQHF
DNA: TGCGCCAGCAGGGCTGGGACAGGGGGAAATCAGCCCCAGCATTTT

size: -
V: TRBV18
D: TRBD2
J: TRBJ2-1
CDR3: CASSPGLAGEVLMRQFF
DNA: TGTGCCAGCTCACCAGGGCTAGCGGGTGAGGTATTAATGAGGCAGTTCTTC

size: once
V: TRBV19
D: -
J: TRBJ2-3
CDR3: CASSIVTGVTDTQYF
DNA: TGTGCCAGTAGTATAGTTACGGGAGTAACAGATACGCAGTATTTT

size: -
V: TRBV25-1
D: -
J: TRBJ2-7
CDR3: CASSECGDF
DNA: TGTGCCAGCAGTGAATGCGGAGACTTC

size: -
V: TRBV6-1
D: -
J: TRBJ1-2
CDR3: CASSEFTGPNYGYTF
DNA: TGTGCCAGCAGTGAATTTACAGGGCCTAACTATGGCTACACCTTC

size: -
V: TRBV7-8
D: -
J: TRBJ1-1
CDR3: CASSGYRVVDTEAFF
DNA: TGTGCCAGCAGCGGATACAGGGTGGTGGACACTGAAGCTTTCTTT

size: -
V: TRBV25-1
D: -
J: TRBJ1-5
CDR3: CASSESGHHQPQHF
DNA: TGTGCCAGCAGTGAATCCGGACACCATCAGCCCCAGCATTTT

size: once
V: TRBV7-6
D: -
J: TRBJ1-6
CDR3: CASSPGRSNSPLHF
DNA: TGTGCCAGCAGCCCCGGGAGGAGCAATTCACCCCTCCACTTT

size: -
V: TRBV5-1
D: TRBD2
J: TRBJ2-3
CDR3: CASSPGLAGGPGDTQYF
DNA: TGCGCCAGCAGCCCGGGACTAGCGGGAGGGCCGGGAGATACGCAGTATTTT

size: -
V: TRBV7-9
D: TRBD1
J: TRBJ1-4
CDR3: CAVARGQPNEKLFF
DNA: TGTGCCGTGGCTCGGGGACAGCCTAATGAAAAACTGTTTTTT

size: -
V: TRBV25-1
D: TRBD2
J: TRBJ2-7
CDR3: CASSELRLAGSYEQYF
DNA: TGTGCCAGCAGTGAATTAAGACTAGCGGGATCCTACGAGCAGTACTTC

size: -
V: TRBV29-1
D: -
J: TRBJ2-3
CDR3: CSVEGLDTQYF
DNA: TGCAGCGTTGAGGGCTTAGATACGCAGTATTTT

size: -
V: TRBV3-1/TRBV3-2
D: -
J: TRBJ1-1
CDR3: CASSQGRQVEAFF
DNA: TGTGCCAGCAGCCAAGGTCGACAGGTCGAAGCTTTCTTT

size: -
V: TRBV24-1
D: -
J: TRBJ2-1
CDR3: CATSAQQGRQQFF
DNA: TGTGCCACCAGTGCCCAGCAGGGAAGGCAGCAGTTCTTC

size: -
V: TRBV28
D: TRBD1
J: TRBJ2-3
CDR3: CASSPGQGALDTQYF
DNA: TGTGCCAGCAGTCCGGGACAGGGGGCTTTGGATACGCAGTATTTT